Each of the 14 T cell receptor beta chains below was sequenced from the same sample in a study of shared clonotypes between healthy human individuals. Repertoires were generated with immunoSEQ multiplex PCR, while TCRdb's copy carries only in-frame clones and drops some. This sample has around 2.3 million clones, with around 95% found just once. The sequenced sample was naive CD4+ T cells sorted from blood. The subset denotes: CD45RA+ positively selected. The receptors here all came from a man between 18 and 35 years old in good health.

The V call is TRBV11-2, the J call TRBJ1-1; D is uncertain. CDR1 is SGHAT, CDR2 FQNNGV, per germline. The CDR3 covers 13 residues. V shed 5 bases and J shed 1 base, with 8 bases lying between them. CDR3 sequence: CASSPGWNTEAFF. The CDR3 nucleotides are TGTGCCAGCAGCCCTGGATGGAACACTGAAGCTTTCTTT.

In regard to this clone: This CDR3 is also generated by other DNA sequences in the sample. The chain joins TRBV6-5 to TRBJ2-5; tentatively, D is TRBD1 (6 bases). The germline V gene has CDR1 MNHEY and CDR2 SVGAGI. The CDR3 has 13 residues. The V end was cut by 6 bases, the J end by 2 bases, with 10 bases between. The CDR3 is CASSRTVQETQYF. The CDR3 DNA reads TGTGCCAGCAGCCGGACAGTACAAGAGACCCAGTACTTC.

In its sample, this clone was seen once. The chain employs TRBV18 and TRBJ2-5; D uncertain. The V gene's germline CDR1 is KGHSH and CDR2 LQKENI. Trimming took off 3 bases at V and 3 bases at J, with 8 bases between the two ends. CDR3 size: 13 residues. The CDR3 DNA is TGTGCCAGCTCACCCGGTTATAAAGAGACCCAGTACTTC. Amino acids: CASSPGYKETQYF.

The rearrangement uses TRBV5-6 and TRBJ2-1; TRBD2 might be the D (6 bases). Trimming took 2 bases from V and 10 from J, leaving 19 bases between them. The germline V gene has CDR1 SGHDT and CDR2 YYEEEE. CDR3 length: 15 amino acids. CDR3 nucleotides: TGTGCCAGCAGCTTCCCCGGGACTCTCCCTTTGGAGCAGTTCTTC. Translated: CASSFPGTLPLEQFF.

This chain connects TRBV6-1 to TRBJ1-1, with a possible D match to TRBD1 (5 bases). This CDR3 has 15 amino acids. The V end lost 1 base, the J end lost 5 bases, and 14 bases lay between the germline ends. Per the germline V gene, CDR1 is MNHNS and CDR2 is SASEGT. CDR3 nucleotide sequence: TGTGCCAGCAGTGAAGGAATCGCAGGGACGACTGAAGCTTTCTTT. This translates into CASSEGIAGTTEAFF.

The rearrangement joins TRBV19 to TRBJ1-5, with D uncertain. From germline, CDR1 is LNHDA and CDR2 SQIVND (reference sequence). The CDR3 length is 19 residues. Between the trimmed V and J ends, which lost 3 bases and 6 bases, there was a span of 27 bases. The CDR3 loop is CASSIIWSEVYPKGQPQHF. DNA of the CDR3: TGTGCCAGTAGTATCATTTGGTCCGAGGTTTATCCCAAAGGTCAGCCCCAGCATTTT.

With regard to this clone: Other DNA variants within this sample encode the same CDR3. The rearrangement uses TRBV19 and TRBJ1-2, with 9 nucleotides matching TRBD1. Germline lookup yields CDR1 LNHDA and CDR2 SQIVND (reference sequence). The CDR3 consists of 14 residues. The ends lost 5 bases at V and 4 bases at J; junction bases unmatched: 5. The CDR3 nucleotides read TGTGCCAGTAGTCTGGGACAGGGCGTCTATGGCTACACCTTC. The encoded protein is CASSLGQGVYGYTF.

This clone was detected only once. The V and J genes are TRBV7-8 and TRBJ2-7; the D gene is possibly TRBD1 (6 bases). V lost 5 bases and J 5 bases, leaving 16 bases between the germline ends. The germline gives CDR1 SGHVS, CDR2 FQNEAQ. The CDR3 covers 14 residues. The CDR3 is CASSLRQEAHEQYF. The CDR3 nucleotides read TGTGCCAGCAGCCTAAGACAGGAGGCCCACGAGCAGTACTTC.

This clone has only one observation. The genes are TRBV6-5 and TRBJ2-7, with TRBD2 as a possible D gene (6 bases). CDR1 and CDR2 (germline): MNHEY, SVGAGI. The CDR3 loop spans 15 amino acids. Trimming stripped 2 bases from V and 2 bases from J, with 13 bases between. The CDR3 loop is CASSYQGGGAYEQYF. Written as DNA, the CDR3 is TGTGCCAGCAGTTACCAGGGTGGCGGGGCCTACGAGCAGTACTTC.

This chain connects TRBV5-1 to TRBJ2-3; D possibly corresponds to TRBD2 (7 bases). Germline-derived CDR1 and CDR2 are SGHRS and YFSETQ. V was pared by 4 bases and J by 0 bases, with 24 bases between. CDR3 length: 19 amino acids. This CDR3 is CASSPVRGGGVVSTDTQYF. CDR3 sequence (DNA): TGCGCCAGCAGCCCAGTTCGGGGAGGGGGTGTTGTGAGCACAGATACGCAGTATTTT.

In this sample, this clone turned up once. V usage is TRBV10-3 and J usage is TRBJ2-5; 7 bases agree with TRBD2. V gave up 8 bases and J gave up 2 bases; unmatched junction bases: 8. This CDR3 is built from 14 residues. Germline CDR1 reads ENHRY; CDR2 reads SYGVKD. CDR3 nucleotide sequence: TGTGCCATCGCGCGCTCGGGGGGTCAAGAGACCCAGTACTTC. The encoded protein is CAIARSGGQETQYF.

The CDR3 protein is CASSEDPTGEKLFF. The CDR3 DNA follows: TGTGCCAGCAGTGAGGATCCAACGGGGGAAAAACTGTTTTTT. The chain uses TRBV2 and TRBJ1-4, with D uncertain. CDR1 is SNHLY, CDR2 FYNNEI, per germline. This CDR3 has 14 residues. V lost 3 bases and J 8 bases, leaving 13 bases between the germline ends.

V usage is TRBV10-3 and J usage is TRBJ2-7; TRBD2 might be the D (5 bases). Germline CDR1 is ENHRY and CDR2 is SYGVKD. This CDR3 contains 16 residues. V gave up 0 bases and J gave up 5 bases, with 17 bases separating them. In DNA form, the CDR3 reads TGTGCCATCAGTGAGTCAAAATCTCCGGGGTTTCACGAGCAGTACTTC. Its translation: CAISESKSPGFHEQYF.

The chain carries TRBV18 and TRBJ2-5; D gene ambiguous. Trimming stripped 2 bases from V and 0 bases from J, with 7 bases between. This CDR3 spans 14 amino acids. From germline, CDR1 is KGHSH and CDR2 LQKENI. CDR3 region: CASSPAGNQETQYF. The DNA of the CDR3 is TGTGCCAGCTCACCAGCAGGCAACCAAGAGACCCAGTACTTC. Full variable domain (outside the CDR3, taken from reference TRBV18 and TRBJ2-5): NAGVMQNPRHLVRRRGQEARLRCSPMKGHSHVYWYRQLPEEGLKFMVYLQKENIIDESGMPKERFSAEFPKEGPSILRIQQVVRGDSAAYFCASSPAGNQETQYFGPGTRLLVL.